Below, one TCR beta chain is given with its context. The antigen is undetermined. Germline loops: CDR1 SQVTM, CDR2 ANQGSEA. V was trimmed by 4 bases and J by 6 bases, leaving 7 bases between them. CDR3 length: 10 residues. This sample is drawn from a study of blood T cells in healthy people across ages. Study-wide results and limits: Any conclusive comparison of naive versus antigen-experienced cells was prevented by using unsorted PBMCs.

PCR was performed a second time for about 7 to 11 cycles using a sample-barcoded 5' primer and a J-beta primer mix. In TCRdb, the 5' RACE reads were re-called with MiXCR into one record per CDR3 protein. The top ten hold around 4% of the sample, which has 1.5 million to 1.9 million distinct CDR3 sequences, approximately 42% seen once. This chain links TRBV29-1 with TRBJ2-7; D gene uncertain. Sequencing used blood. The receptor comes from a woman under 30 in good health. The CDR3 region is CSVGALEQYF. The CDR3 DNA reads as TGCAGCGTTGGGGCCCTCGAGCAGTACTTC.